Listed below are T cell receptor beta chains from one sample, sequenced in a study of CD8 T cells in Susac syndrome. A single record per CDR3 protein comes from TCRdb applying MiXCR to the immunoSEQ multiplex PCR reads. The table shows roughly 250,000 distinct CDR3 sequences, with about 96% occurring only once. Sequencing input: CD4+ T cells from PBMCs. These receptors all come from a human donor with Susac syndrome. Each CDR3 is given with its conserved first and last residue. Each record gives: V gene, clone size, CDR3 protein. Only some rows state a clone size, as once, few, many or a class for expanded clones.

TRBV4-2,.,CASSRTGTAYNEQFF
TRBV29-1,.,CSVIPPGSNYGYTF
TRBV5-1,.,CASGIRDRNSYGYTF
TRBV11-2,.,CASSSILGQAVVQQYF
TRBV28,once,CASIRDRWINQPQHF
TRBV20-1,.,CSAKVGGGQINQPQHF
TRBV20-1,.,CSAPTTNYGYTF
TRBV5-1,.,CASSLGGTSGRGEQFF
TRBV4-2,.,CASSQDQASSYNEQFF
TRBV20-1,.,CSATAGGSGANVLTF
TRBV30,.,CAWGGGWELFF
TRBV7-9,.,CASSPIAEIHEQFF
TRBV28,.,CATCRNTEAFF
TRBV11-2,.,CASSRNTDTQYF
TRBV4-1,.,CASSQPWDRGVSNTEAFF
TRBV7-3,.,CASSLGTSPYNEQFF
TRBV30,.,CALTGGYYNEQFF
TRBV20-1,.,CSAPSREGTGDTQYF
TRBV25-1,.,CASSLPGANYGYTF
TRBV29-1,.,CSVGQMGLAKNIQYF
TRBV20-1,.,CSAREAYTGELFF
TRBV21-1,.,CASNEGCKTQYF
TRBV9,.,CASGPDPRRADTQYF
TRBV11-2,.,CASSLVRWRYEQYF
TRBV2,.,CASSAGQGNQPQHF
TRBV21-1,.,CASSKDRVSRANEKLFF
TRBV29-1,.,CSVDPLGVGEKLFF
TRBV20-1,.,CSAKPAGASNQPQHF
TRBV13,.,CASKGVGTDTQYF
TRBV20-1,.,CSARDQAGRTAGELFF
TRBV24-1,.,CATSGQGSNSFYGPQHF
TRBV20-1,.,CSAQPGLAGRAKNIQYF
TRBV27,.,CASSLLPQGADYGYTF
TRBV12-3/TRBV12-4,.,CASSQIVGRDQPQHF
TRBV29-1,.,CSVEGGLAGTYNEQFF
TRBV28,.,CASSLGGRMGTQYF
TRBV4-1,.,CASSQPIGDRGLVRFF
TRBV10-3,.,CAIGGTSGSHNEQYF
TRBV6-5,.,CASSYQGRRGDEQYF
TRBV27,.,CASRMGQYYGYTF
TRBV24-1,once,CATSENAGTGNTGELFF
TRBV18,.,CASSLAGKSYEQYF
TRBV2,.,CASSEAMLAEEQFF
TRBV7-9,.,CASPRDPAGGANVLTF
TRBV5-1,.,CASSPRVDEQFF
TRBV21-1,.,CASSNGWQILRSNEKLFF
TRBV20-1,.,CSASSGPLDEQYF
TRBV29-1,.,CSVAYRTNEKLFF
TRBV28,.,CASSVRWPNYGYTF
TRBV29-1,.,CSVERGGETQYF
TRBV29-1,.,CSVAEGESNQPQHF
TRBV6-5,.,CASSPLRGFAEAFF
TRBV7-6,.,CASSPRPGLARNEQFF
TRBV2,.,CASVTGGGYEQYF
TRBV29-1,.,CSVSPGTSGYEQYF
TRBV28,.,CASEGAGEGTDTQYF
TRBV15,.,CATSRERLGSYYEQYF
TRBV20-1,.,CSARVDFEKLFF
TRBV5-6,.,CASSQGTVRNTIYF